The TCR beta chain under discussion was sequenced for a study of blood T cell repertoires in COVID-19. Study details: Acute-phase and convalescent COVID-19 samples originated in the United States, Italy and Spain.

Per the original data handling: Reference gene primers were amplified, and this amplification served to estimate nucleated cell counts. The repertoire was sequenced with immunoSEQ multiplex PCR; TCRdb's copy has only in-frame clones and lacks some. V and J calls and clone size follow that table, whereas D and trimming were derived from the DNA. Here the sample spans over 120,000 clones, about 76% being singletons. The CDR3 consists of 14 residues. V lost 7 bases and J lost 0; bases outside the gene matches: 5. The germline V gene has CDR1 SEHNR and CDR2 FQNEAQ (reference sequence). Seattle-derived patients entered the study during active infection and were followed longitudinally.

This clonotype was obtained from a woman in her 70s with COVID-19, enrolled during active disease. Sequenced material: peripheral blood. The V and J genes are TRBV7-9 and TRBJ1-2; 7 positions match TRBD1. In DNA form, the CDR3 reads TGTGCCAGCATTGAGGGGGCGGCTAACTATGGCTACACCTTC. Its translation is CASIEGAANYGYTF.